This T cell receptor beta chain was profiled in a study of OX40 agonist ivuxolimab in advanced cancers. Study-level findings and limits: Among some nonresponders, normalized T-cell clonal expansion was also low.

In regard to this clone: The target antigen is unknown.

The method was immunoSEQ multiplex PCR; TCRdb's version includes in-frame clones alone and lacks a portion of them. Of roughly 120,000 clones listed, approximately 89% are singletons. The specimen was CD4+ or CD8+ T cells sorted from blood, collected in a trial of the OX40 agonist ivuxolimab. The TCR comes from an adult with an advanced solid tumor such as melanoma, head and neck, liver or kidney cancer.

Here the CDR3 DNA reads TGCGCCAGCAGCCCCCGAAAACTGGCGGCGGGAGAATCCGGGGCCAACGTCCTGACTTTC. This encodes CASSPRKLAAGESGANVLTF. The V call is TRBV4-3, the J call TRBJ2-6, with TRBD2 matching over 7 bases. Trimming removed 4 bases from V and 4 bases from J; junction bases left unmatched: 19. The CDR3 loop spans 20 amino acids. The germline V gene encodes CDR1 LGHNA and CDR2 YSLEER.